This TCR beta chain appears in the sequencing data of a study of blood T cell repertoires in COVID-19 (dated by TCRdb to the early 2020s). Looking at the study overall: Collaborator samples came from the United States, Italy and Spain and covered acute and convalescent phases of COVID-19. The material from the prospective study consisted of cDNA or gDNA derived from T cells, B-cell-depleted T cells, or PBMCs. A de-identified subject ID, COVID-19 status, age in years and sex were almost always included in the sample metadata. The dataset comprised deeply sampled blood TCRbeta repertoires from subjects exposed to, actively infected with, or recovered from COVID-19. HLA class I and class II types, where available, came from metadata supplied by the sample provider rather than from assay-based typing. The samples were drawn from two sources: the first 160 participants of the ongoing ImmuneRACE study, and 1,000 to 1,500 subjects contributed by 6 global collaborators. The repertoires were released in a freely available public database intended as a resource for research on the immune response to SARS-CoV-2.

Notes on this clone: Its recognized antigen is unknown. Base qualities are not recorded, but no much larger clone differs from it by a single base.

Collaborating institutions collected whole blood in K2EDTA tubes following their own protocols. For TCRbeta analysis, collaborator samples were shipped as frozen whole blood, as isolated PBMCs, or as DNA extracted from either sample type. The cysteine opens and the phenylalanine closes a CDR3 of 16 amino acids. Left in the record is the CDR3 DNA by itself, 48 bases read in frame from the first base. V drops 2 bases and J drops 4 bases, leaving 17 bases in between. CDR1 and CDR2, looked up from the germline V gene, are MNHEY and SVGAGI. What the authors observed across the whole study: The amount of clinical and demographic metadata varied by source and participant and was provided uncurated.

The immunoSEQ Assay, a bias-controlled multiplex PCR, was used to amplify TCRbeta CDR3 regions from genomic DNA. The authors' analysis ran thus. The number of nucleated cells in each sample was estimated by amplification of reference gene primers within the assay. Sequence reads were collapsed and filtered to measure the absolute abundance of every unique TCRbeta CDR3 rearrangement. For each sample, productive Simpson clonality was calculated as the square root of Simpson's diversity index over productive rearrangements. Here the immuneACCESS table is served through TCRdb, limited to in-frame sequences with V and J called. Missing clones are a known gap in these copies; in checked studies unresolved V genes cover under half, and the rest lacks a known reason. The DNA was the basis for D and trimming; V, J and clone size are from that table. Counted in this sample were tens of thousands of clones; 70% to 90% of them appeared once. The ten largest clonotypes hold 30% to 40% of the sample.

Sequenced input: peripheral blood. This TCR was recovered from a man between 65 and 85 years old with active COVID-19. This chain joins TRBV6-5 to TRBJ1-2; matching of 6 bases hints at TRBD1 as the D gene. The nucleotide sequence reads as follows: TGTGCCAGCAGTTACCGCGGGGGCCTACCTTCCTATGGCTACACCTTC. Its protein reads: CASSYRGGLPSYGYTF.